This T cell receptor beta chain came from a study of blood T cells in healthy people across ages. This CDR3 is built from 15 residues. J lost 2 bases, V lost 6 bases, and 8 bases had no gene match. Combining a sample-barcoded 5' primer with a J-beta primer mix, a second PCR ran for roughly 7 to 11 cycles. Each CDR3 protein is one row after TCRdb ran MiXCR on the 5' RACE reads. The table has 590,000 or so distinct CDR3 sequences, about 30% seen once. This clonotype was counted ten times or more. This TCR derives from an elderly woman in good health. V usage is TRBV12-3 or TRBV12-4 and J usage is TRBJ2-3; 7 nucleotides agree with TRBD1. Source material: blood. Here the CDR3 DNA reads TGTGCCAGCAGCCCCGAGGGACAGTCCACAGATACGCAGTATTTT. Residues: CASSPEGQSTDTQYF.